This T cell receptor (beta chain) was identified during a study of T cells in Graves' hyperthyroidism and ophthalmopathy. Study as a whole: Peripheral blood collection took place at initial diagnosis, before any treatment.

This clonotype occurred many times. Its antigen remains unknown. TCR beta CDR3 regions were amplified from RNA. A set of HTBI primers served as the primers for a first-round RT-PCR of the TCR CDR3. TCRdb called the multiplex PCR reads again in MiXCR, with one record for every CDR3 protein. The sample lists roughly 710,000 distinct CDR3 sequences, over 35% occurring once. V was shortened by 6 bases and J by 1 base, with 10 bases between the two germline ends. CDR1 and CDR2 (germline): MNHEY, SVGEGT. The CDR3 runs to 14 residues. Absent ophthalmopathy progression within 18 months defined stable Graves' hyperthyroidism. Hyperthyroidism in the patients, aged 18 to 65, was newly diagnosed and under 2 months in duration. General observations from the study: For ophthalmopathy, model prediction preceded onset by a median roughly 6.2 months.

The source of this sequence is a woman aged 40 to 50 with Graves' hyperthyroidism. The specimen was blood. The genes are TRBV6-2 or TRBV6-3 and TRBJ1-5; no reliable D call. The CDR3 loop reads CASRTTRSNQPQHF. As DNA, the CDR3 is TGTGCCAGCAGAACGACAAGGAGCAATCAGCCCCAGCATTTT.